These T cell receptor beta chains were read from a single sample in a study of T cells in Graves' hyperthyroidism and ophthalmopathy. TCRdb itself ran the multiplex PCR reads through MiXCR, one entry per CDR3 protein. The sample contains about 500,000 distinct CDR3 sequences, 15% to 20% of which appear only once. Sequenced input: blood. Receptors originate from a woman in her late teens or twenties with Graves' hyperthyroidism. Both conserved end residues are trimmed from each CDR3.

>TRBJ1-1|TRBV15
ATSRDWGSNTEAF
>TRBJ2-3|TRBV20-1
SARPTTFKAGATDTQY
>TRBJ1-5|TRBV7-9
ASSTGVNQPQH
>TRBJ1-2|TRBV7-9
ASSPGRFNYGYT
>TRBJ2-2|TRBV15
ATSREGSDHTGELF
>TRBJ1-5|TRBV19
ASTDERQGLWQPQH
>TRBJ2-2|TRBV3-1
ATLSRDRTGELF
>TRBJ1-2|TRBV6-4
ASSDGTNYGYT
>TRBJ2-3|TRBV20-1
SARTTGGSQY
>TRBJ2-1|TRBV12-3/TRBV12-4
ASSFYRYNEQF
>TRBJ2-1|TRBV6-2/TRBV6-3
ASTNFRDSKKF
>TRBJ2-3|TRBV20-1
SATLRQGASTDTQY
>TRBJ1-2|TRBV12-3/TRBV12-4
ASSRNDRDYT
>TRBJ1-1|TRBV2
ASIRDRGWNTEAF
>TRBJ2-1|TRBV27
ASSPSLAGALNEQF
>TRBJ2-1|TRBV7-9
ASSLGHGGRADNEQF
>TRBJ2-2|TRBV6-5
ASSYSPTTGELF
>TRBJ1-4|TRBV27
ASATLRGPHEKLF
>TRBJ2-1|TRBV9
ASSESGLGNNEQF
>TRBJ2-1|TRBV29-1
SVEERGPGNEQF
>TRBJ2-1|TRBV7-2
ASSLGQGLAGTDEQF
>TRBJ2-7|TRBV20-1
SVPMTDPSSYEQY
>TRBJ2-1|TRBV6-1
ASTVAPYNEQF
>TRBJ2-3|TRBV28
ASRVRTSGGAGDTQY
>TRBJ1-4|TRBV12-3/TRBV12-4
ASSLAMTDRVGGEKLF
>TRBJ2-2|TRBV19
ASSIVSEIGELF
>TRBJ2-1|TRBV9
ASSPWTGRGEQF
>TRBJ2-1|TRBV6-1
ASRGLAGGPGNEQF
>TRBJ1-1|TRBV25-1
ASSVPVEGVNTEAF
>TRBJ1-3|TRBV20-1
SAWEAGGNTIY
>TRBJ2-7|TRBV7-2
ASSRTGGDTSYEQY
>TRBJ2-2|TRBV20-1
SARVPSGGVNTGELF
>TRBJ1-5|TRBV28
ASSLLAGADNQPQH